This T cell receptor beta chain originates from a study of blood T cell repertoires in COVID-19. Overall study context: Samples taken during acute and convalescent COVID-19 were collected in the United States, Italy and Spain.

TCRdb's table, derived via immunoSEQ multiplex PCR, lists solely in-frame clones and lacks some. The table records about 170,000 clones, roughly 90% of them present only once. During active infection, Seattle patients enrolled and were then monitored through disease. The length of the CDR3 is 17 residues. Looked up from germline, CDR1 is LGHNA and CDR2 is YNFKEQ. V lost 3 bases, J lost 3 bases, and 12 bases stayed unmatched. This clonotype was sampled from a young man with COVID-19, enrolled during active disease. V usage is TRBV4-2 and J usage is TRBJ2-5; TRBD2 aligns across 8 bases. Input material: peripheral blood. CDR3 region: CASSQPFGSGDKETQYF. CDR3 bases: TGTGCCAGCAGCCAGCCCTTCGGTAGCGGGGATAAAGAGACCCAGTACTTC.